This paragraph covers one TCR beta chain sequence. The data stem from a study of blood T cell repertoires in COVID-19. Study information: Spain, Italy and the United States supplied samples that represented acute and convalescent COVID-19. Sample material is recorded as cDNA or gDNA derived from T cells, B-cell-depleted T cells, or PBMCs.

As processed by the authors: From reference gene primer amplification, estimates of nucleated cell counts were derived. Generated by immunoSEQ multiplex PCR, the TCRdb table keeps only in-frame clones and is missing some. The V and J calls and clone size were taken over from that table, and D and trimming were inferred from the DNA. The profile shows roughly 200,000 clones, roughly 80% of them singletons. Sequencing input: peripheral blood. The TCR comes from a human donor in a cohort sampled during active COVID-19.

The CDR3 sequence: CASSRGLAGQETQYF. In DNA, the CDR3 is TGTGCCAGCAGCAGGGGACTAGCGGGGCAAGAGACCCAGTACTTC. The chain joins TRBV7-9 to TRBJ2-5; 13 positions match TRBD2. Germline V lookup: CDR1 SEHNR, CDR2 FQNEAQ (reference sequence). Germline trimming cut 5 bases from V and 2 bases from J; bases unmatched to any gene: 2. The CDR3 extends over 15 amino acids.